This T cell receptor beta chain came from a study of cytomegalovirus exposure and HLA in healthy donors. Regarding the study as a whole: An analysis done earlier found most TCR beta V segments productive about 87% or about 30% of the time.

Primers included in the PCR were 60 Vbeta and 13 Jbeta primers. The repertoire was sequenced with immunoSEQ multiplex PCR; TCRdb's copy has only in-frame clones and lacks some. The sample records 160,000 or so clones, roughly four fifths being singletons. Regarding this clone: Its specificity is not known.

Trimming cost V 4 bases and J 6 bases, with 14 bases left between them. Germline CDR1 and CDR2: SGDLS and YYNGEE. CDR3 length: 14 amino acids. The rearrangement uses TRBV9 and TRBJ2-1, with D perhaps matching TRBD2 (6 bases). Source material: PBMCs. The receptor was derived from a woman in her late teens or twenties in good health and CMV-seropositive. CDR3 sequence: CASSSLAFVNEQFF. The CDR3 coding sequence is TGTGCCAGCAGCTCCCTAGCGTTTGTCAATGAGCAGTTCTTC.